The entry below gives a single T cell receptor (beta chain) sequence along with its context. Its antigen remains undetermined. No quality values exist for individual bases; no much larger clone is one base distant. This sample was included in a study of technical replicates of blood from several donors (dated by TCRdb to the late 2010s). The library relied on the immunoSEQ multiplex PCR assay. TCRdb retrieved this table from immuneACCESS and kept in-frame rearrangements only. Not all clones are present; in checked studies, unresolved V genes account for under half, and no reason is known for the remainder. This sample gives approximately 79,000 clones in total; about 97% of them show up just once. The ten largest clonotypes hold almost 0.3% of the sample. The germline V gene encodes CDR1 SQVTM and CDR2 ANQGSEA. The germline ends are 13 bases apart after V is trimmed by 5 bases and J by 2 bases. Spanning cysteine to phenylalanine, the CDR3 consists of 13 amino acids. Of the read, only the CDR3 DNA is kept; its 39 bases are in frame from base 1.

Specimen: T cells isolated from PBMCs. The chain is made from TRBV29-1 and TRBJ2-7; TRBD2 could be the D gene, as 5 bases match. The sequence came from a human donor in good health. Here is the DNA: TGCAGCGTTATCGGAGCGGTCCCCTACGAGCAGTACTTC. This sequence encodes CSVIGAVPYEQYF.